This is a list of T cell receptor beta chains from one sample in a study of T cells in Graves' hyperthyroidism and ophthalmopathy. Via MiXCR, TCRdb re-called the multiplex PCR reads, giving one row per CDR3 protein. The sample carries approximately 380,000 distinct CDR3 sequences, 15% to 20% recorded once. The sample was blood. Receptors originate from a man between 18 and 29 years old with Graves' ophthalmopathy. CDR3s include the opening cysteine and the closing phenylalanine or tryptophan. The D gene is left open where the match is weak. The size of a clone is reported for some rows only, either as once, few or many, or as a class for expanded clones.

j_call v_call d_call clone_size cdr3_nt cdr3_aa
TRBJ1-3 TRBV7-2 NA NA TGTGCCAGCAGCTTATACGGGCTCAACACCATATATTTT CASSLYGLNTIYF
TRBJ2-2 TRBV20-1 TRBD2 many TGCAGTGCTAGAGAGTCGGTTGCGGGGGTAAACACCGGGGAGCTGTTTTTT CSARESVAGVNTGELFF
TRBJ2-1 TRBV20-1 NA NA TGCAGTGCTAGAGACCGGGGGCAGGGGTCTTACAATGAGCAGTTCTTC CSARDRGQGSYNEQFF
TRBJ2-7 TRBV12-3/TRBV12-4 NA many TGTGCCAGCAGTTTAAACGCCCTTTCCTACGAGCAGTACTTC CASSLNALSYEQYF
TRBJ1-1 TRBV10-1 NA few TGCGCCAGCACGATTGGGGTAGCGTGGGCCAACACTGAAGCTTTCTTT CASTIGVAWANTEAFF
TRBJ2-5 TRBV9 NA NA TGTGCCAGCAGCGTGGGAGGCGGGGGCCCGATAGAGACCCAGTACTTC CASSVGGGGPIETQYF
TRBJ2-7 TRBV5-1 NA once TGCGCCAGCAGCTTACAGGCCACCTCCTACGAGCAGTACTTC CASSLQATSYEQYF
TRBJ2-1 TRBV6-1 TRBD2 NA TGTGCCAGCAGGAGGGCCCTAGCGGGGGGGGACAATGAGCAGTTCTTC CASRRALAGGDNEQFF
TRBJ2-5 TRBV12-3/TRBV12-4 NA many TGTGCCAGCAGTCCGGGGCCCATCGAGACCCAGTACTTC CASSPGPIETQYF
TRBJ1-2 TRBV3-1 TRBD1 many TGTGCCAGCAGCCTCGAGGACAGGGTTGCCAACTATGGCTACACCTTC CASSLEDRVANYGYTF
TRBJ2-1 TRBV7-9 NA many TGTGCCAGCAGCTCCGCGGGCGGGGCTTTGAATGAGCAGTTCTTC CASSSAGGALNEQFF
TRBJ2-2 TRBV5-1 NA NA TGTGCCAGCAGCCCGGACAGCCCGAACACCGGGGAGCTGTTTTTT CASSPDSPNTGELFF
TRBJ2-2 TRBV12-3/TRBV12-4 NA NA TGTGCCAGCAGGGGCGGGCTGACTCGTCGGGGCACCGGGGAGCTGTTTTTT CASRGGLTRRGTGELFF
TRBJ1-3 TRBV9 NA NA TGTGCCAGCAAGGGGAGCTCTGGAAACACCATATATTTT CASKGSSGNTIYF
TRBJ1-6 TRBV19 NA few TGTGCCAGTAGTACGGGACCGCATAATTCACCCCTCCACTTT CASSTGPHNSPLHF
TRBJ2-7 TRBV24-1 NA many TGTGCCACCAGTGAGGGGGCCTCGGGGGAGCAGTACTTC CATSEGASGEQYF
TRBJ1-6 TRBV7-2 NA few TGTGCCAGCAGCTTTAGGGCAGGTCACGGCAATTCACCCCTCCACTTT CASSFRAGHGNSPLHF
TRBJ1-5 TRBV3-1 NA many TGTGCCAGCAGCCTAGGCGGTGCTTGGGGCAATCAGCCCCAGCATTTT CASSLGGAWGNQPQHF
TRBJ2-6 TRBV7-9 TRBD1 NA TGTGCCAGTAGCCAGCAGGGGGCTGGGGCCAACGTCCTGACTTTC CASSQQGAGANVLTF